The T cell receptor beta chain under discussion was sequenced for a study of human T cells and chemical hapten exposure. Germline assignment: CDR1 SEHNR and CDR2 FQNEAQ (reference sequence). Trimming left V 5 bases short and J 4 bases short, with 16 bases between. The CDR3 has 15 residues. TCRdb passed the RACE reads through MiXCR, listing each CDR3 protein once. The sample lists roughly 250,000 distinct CDR3 sequences, 7% to 10% occurring once. This clonotype was detected once. As to time point: pre-sensitization, week 0. As to treatment: therapeutic diphenylcyclopropenone sensitization with weekly scalp DPC.

The sample was whole blood, taken in connection with sensitization to the hapten diphenylcyclopropenone (DPC). This receptor was identified in a woman aged 40 to 50 with alopecia areata. Some clones in this sample may be carry-over from other donors' samples. This sequence joins TRBV7-9 and TRBJ2-3; D is perhaps TRBD1 (5 bases). The CDR3 loop is CASSLDKGLADTQYF. CDR3 DNA sequence: TGTGCCAGCAGCCTGGACAAGGGGCTTGCAGATACGCAGTATTTT.